Described below is a single T cell receptor beta chain sequence and its context. Antigen specificity is unknown. This sample is drawn from a study of a mutant IDH1 vaccine in newly diagnosed glioma. The overall study: The treated group averaged approximately 38 years old and was roughly 62% male, roughly 38% female.

Profiling relied on immunoSEQ multiplex PCR, and the TCRdb table lists in-frame clones only, not all of them. The data hold about 83,000 clones, with around four fifths observed a single time. Time point described: week 47, end of study. Every vaccine dose comprised 300 ug of mutant IDH1 20-mer peptide plus topical imiquimod. Each of the donors came in with new WHO grade 3 or 4 astrocytomas that were IDH1-mutant and ATRX-lost. CDR3 size: 16 residues. Germline trimming cut 4 bases from V and 7 bases from J; bases unmatched to any gene: 12. Germline V gives CDR1 SNHLY, CDR2 FYNNEI. This receptor was identified in a man aged 35-49 years with glioma. This sample comprised PBMCs, obtained from a glioma patient whose treatment included an IDH1 peptide vaccine. This sequence joins TRBV2 and TRBJ1-5; TRBD1 agrees at 8 bases. CDR3 region: CASSGRRRTGQQPQHF. The CDR3 nucleotides read TGTGCCAGCAGTGGGAGACGGCGGACAGGGCAGCAGCCCCAGCATTTT.